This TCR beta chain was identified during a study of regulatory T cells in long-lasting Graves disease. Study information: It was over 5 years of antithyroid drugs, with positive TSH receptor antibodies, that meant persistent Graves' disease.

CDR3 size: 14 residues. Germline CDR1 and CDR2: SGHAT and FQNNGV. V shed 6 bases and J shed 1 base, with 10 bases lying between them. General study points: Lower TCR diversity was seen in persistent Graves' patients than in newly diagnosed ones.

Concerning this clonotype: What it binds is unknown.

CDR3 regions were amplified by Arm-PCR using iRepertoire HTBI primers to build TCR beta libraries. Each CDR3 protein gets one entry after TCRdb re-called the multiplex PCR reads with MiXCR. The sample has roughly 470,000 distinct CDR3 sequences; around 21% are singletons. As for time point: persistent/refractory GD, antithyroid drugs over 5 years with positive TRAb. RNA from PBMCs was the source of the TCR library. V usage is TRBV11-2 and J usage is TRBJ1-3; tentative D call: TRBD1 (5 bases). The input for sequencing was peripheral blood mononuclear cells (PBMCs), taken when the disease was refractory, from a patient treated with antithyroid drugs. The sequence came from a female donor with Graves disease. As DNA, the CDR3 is TGTGCCAGCAGGCTAGAGGGGTCTGGAAACACCATATATTTT. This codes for CASRLEGSGNTIYF. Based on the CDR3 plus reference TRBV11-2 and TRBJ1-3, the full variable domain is EAGVAQSPRYKIIEKRQSVAFWCNPISGHATLYWYQQILGQGPKLLIQFQNNGVVDDSQLPKDRFSAERLKGVDSTLKIQPAKLEDSAVYLCASRLEGSGNTIYFGEGSWLTVV.